The T cell receptor beta chain described here comes from a study of CD8 T cells in Susac syndrome (dated by TCRdb to the late 2010s). Looking at the study overall: Repertoire sequencing was used to test whether CD8+ T cell activation and differentiation in Susac syndrome was antigen driven. The study compared CD8+ T cell repertoire clonality among over ten healthy donors, some 14 Susac syndrome patients and some 16 multiple sclerosis patients. What the authors observed across the whole study: The study acknowledged that relatively few individuals were included in the TCR sequencing and HLA analysis.

About this clonotype itself: Its antigen is still unknown. It has no much larger one-base neighbor in the sample; base qualities were not kept.

V is reduced by 5 bases and J by 1 base, leaving a spacing of 8 bases between them. The CDR3 goes from the cysteine to the phenylalanine over 13 residues. Kept here is only the CDR3 DNA, which spans 39 bases and is read in frame from base 1. The germline V gene (reference sequence) supplies CDR1 SEHNR and CDR2 FQNEAQ. RNA was extracted with the RNeasy kit and roughly 0.5 to 1 ug was reverse transcribed using random hexamers. TCR beta CDR3 regions were amplified with the immunoSEQ multiplex PCR assay covering 54 Vbeta and 13 Jbeta segments. To correct PCR amplification bias, a synthetic template baseline was used for both primer optimization and computational correction. In the original analysis: Reads were annotated to V, D and J genes according to IMGT and were analyzed with immunoSEQ Analyzer, with only productive sequences retained. Clonality was computed as one minus Shannon entropy normalized by log2 of the number of productive unique sequences. For each patient and control, public and private clones were evaluated within the 100 most prevalent clones. Clones were defined as Susac-specific if absent from the healthy and MS cohorts, from more than 900 published viral clones and from other ImmuneACCESS disease sequences. The public sequencing data were trimmed at Q25 with fastp and processed into clonotypes with MiXCR by TCRdb, which kept only in-frame beta chains. Every entry covers one CDR3 protein and lists the most common genes and DNA from its rows. The V and J calls come from TCRdb's annotation, not from the publication. Present in this sample are over 95,000 distinct CDR3 sequences, less than 95% of which were seen just once. About 0.11% of the sample is in the top ten clones.

Peripheral blood CD8+ and CD4+ T cells from healthy donors, Susac syndrome patients and multiple sclerosis patients were profiled by high-throughput TCR beta sequencing. Healthy donors were age- and sex-matched controls. Bulk CD8+ and CD4+ T cells were purified by magnetic negative isolation, while CD8+ TEMRA cells were enriched using FACS. Blood was drawn into EDTA tubes, processed within 24 hours, and PBMCs were isolated by density gradient centrifugation. PBMCs intended for TCR sequencing were cryopreserved in liquid nitrogen and thawed later in a water bath at 37 degrees C. Purity of sorted or isolated CD4+, CD8+ and CD8+ TEMRA cells was at least 90%.

Material: CD8+ T cells from PBMCs. The receptor comes from a human donor in good health. The sequence is built from TRBV7-9 and TRBJ1-1, with no reliable assignment of the D segment. CDR3 reads: CASSAQRNTEAFF. The bases are TGTGCCAGCAGCGCGCAGAGGAACACTGAAGCTTTCTTT.